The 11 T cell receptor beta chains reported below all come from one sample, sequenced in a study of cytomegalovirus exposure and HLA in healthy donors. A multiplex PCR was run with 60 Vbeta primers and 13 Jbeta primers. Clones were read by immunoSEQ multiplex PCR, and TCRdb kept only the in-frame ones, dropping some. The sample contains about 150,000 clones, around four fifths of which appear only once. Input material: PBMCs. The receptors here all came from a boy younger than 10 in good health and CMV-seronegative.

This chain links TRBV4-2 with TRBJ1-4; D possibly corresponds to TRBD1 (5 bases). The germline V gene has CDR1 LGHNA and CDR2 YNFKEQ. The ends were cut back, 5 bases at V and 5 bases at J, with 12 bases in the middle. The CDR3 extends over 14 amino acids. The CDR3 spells CASSGSRGNEKLFF. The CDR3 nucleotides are TGTGCCAGCAGCGGAAGTCGGGGGAATGAAAAACTGTTTTTT.

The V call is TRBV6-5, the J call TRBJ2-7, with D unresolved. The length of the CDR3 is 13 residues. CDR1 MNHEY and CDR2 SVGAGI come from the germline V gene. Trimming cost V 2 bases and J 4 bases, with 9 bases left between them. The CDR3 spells CASSYTSPYEQYF. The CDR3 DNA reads TGTGCCAGCAGTTACACGAGTCCTTACGAGCAGTACTTC.

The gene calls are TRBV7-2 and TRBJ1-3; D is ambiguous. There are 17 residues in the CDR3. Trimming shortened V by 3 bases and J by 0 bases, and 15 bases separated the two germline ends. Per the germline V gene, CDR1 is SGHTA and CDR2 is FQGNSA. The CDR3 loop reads CASSFPLLGNSGNTIYF. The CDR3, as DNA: TGTGCCAGCAGCTTTCCTCTACTCGGGAACTCTGGAAACACCATATATTTT.

In nucleotides, the CDR3 is TGTGCCAGCAGTGGGGTCCGGAAGCAGGTTTCCTACGAGCAGTACTTC. This translates into CASSGVRKQVSYEQYF. The rearrangement links TRBV2 to TRBJ2-7; D remains ambiguous. Germline values: CDR1 SNHLY, CDR2 FYNNEI. V dropped 4 bases and J dropped 1 base, with 17 bases sitting between them. This CDR3 contains 16 residues.

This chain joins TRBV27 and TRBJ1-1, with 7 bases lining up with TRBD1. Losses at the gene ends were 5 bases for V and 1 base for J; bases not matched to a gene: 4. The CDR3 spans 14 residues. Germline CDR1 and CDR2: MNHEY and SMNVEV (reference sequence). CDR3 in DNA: TGTGCCAGCAGTCAGCGGACAGGGAACACTGAAGCTTTCTTT. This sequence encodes CASSQRTGNTEAFF.

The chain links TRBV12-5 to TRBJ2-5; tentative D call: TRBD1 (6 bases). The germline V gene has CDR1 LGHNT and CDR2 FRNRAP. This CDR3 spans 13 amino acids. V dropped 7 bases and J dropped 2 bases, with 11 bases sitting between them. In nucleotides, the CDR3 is TGTGCTAGTGTCCGGGACATACAAGAGACCCAGTACTTC. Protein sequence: CASVRDIQETQYF.

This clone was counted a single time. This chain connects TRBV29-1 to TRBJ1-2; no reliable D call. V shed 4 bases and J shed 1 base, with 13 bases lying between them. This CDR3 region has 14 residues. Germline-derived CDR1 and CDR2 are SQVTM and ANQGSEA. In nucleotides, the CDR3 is TGCAGCGTTGTAGGCGGCGTAGGTAACTATGGCTACACCTTC. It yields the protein CSVVGGVGNYGYTF.

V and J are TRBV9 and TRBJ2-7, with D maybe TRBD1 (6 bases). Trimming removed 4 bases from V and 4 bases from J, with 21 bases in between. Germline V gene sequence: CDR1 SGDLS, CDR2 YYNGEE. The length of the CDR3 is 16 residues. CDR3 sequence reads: CASSPWGRAVRYEQYF. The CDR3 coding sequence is TGTGCCAGCAGCCCATGGGGGCGCGCGGTCCGATACGAGCAGTACTTC.

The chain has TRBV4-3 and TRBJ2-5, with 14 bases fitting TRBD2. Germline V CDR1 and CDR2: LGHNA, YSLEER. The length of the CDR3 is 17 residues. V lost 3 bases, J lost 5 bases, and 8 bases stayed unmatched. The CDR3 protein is CASSQGLAGEDGETQYF. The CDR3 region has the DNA TGCGCCAGCAGCCAGGGACTAGCGGGAGAGGATGGGGAGACCCAGTACTTC.

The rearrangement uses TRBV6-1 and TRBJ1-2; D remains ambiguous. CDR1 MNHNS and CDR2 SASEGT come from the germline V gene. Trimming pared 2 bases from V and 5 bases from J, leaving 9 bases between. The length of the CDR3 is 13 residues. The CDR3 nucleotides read TGTGCCAGCAGTGAATCAGCGAGGTATGGCTACACCTTC. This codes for CASSESARYGYTF.

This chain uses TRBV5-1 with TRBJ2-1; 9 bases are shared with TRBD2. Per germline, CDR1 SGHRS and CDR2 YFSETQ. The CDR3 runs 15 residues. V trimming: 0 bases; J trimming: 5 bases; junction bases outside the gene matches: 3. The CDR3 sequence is CASSLGSGGNNEQFF. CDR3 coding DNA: TGCGCCAGCAGCTTGGGTAGCGGGGGTAACAATGAGCAGTTCTTC. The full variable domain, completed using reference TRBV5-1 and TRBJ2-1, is KAGVTQTPRYLIKTRGQQVTLSCSPISGHRSVSWYQQTPGQGLQFLFEYFSETQRNKGNFPGRFSGRQFSNSRSEMNVSTLELGDSALYLCASSLGSGGNNEQFFGPGTRLTVL.